Listed here are 30 T cell receptor beta chains from one sample, sequenced in a study of blood T cell repertoires in COVID-19. Repertoires were generated with immunoSEQ multiplex PCR, while TCRdb's copy carries only in-frame clones and drops some. This table holds 220,000 or so clones, approximately 84% found once. The sequenced sample consisted of peripheral blood. The receptor source for this set is a woman aged 25 to 39 who had recovered from COVID-19.

This clone was observed once. The J gene is TRBJ1-5, the V gene TRBV19, with 7 bases fitting TRBD1. Trimming at V came to 4 bases and at J to 0 bases, leaving 6 bases not matched to a gene. The CDR3 has 16 amino acids. Per the germline V gene, CDR1 is LNHDA and CDR2 is SQIVND (reference sequence). Here the CDR3 reads CASSRPGQYSNQPQHF. The CDR3 DNA sequence: TGTGCCAGTAGTAGACCGGGACAGTATAGCAATCAGCCCCAGCATTTT.

The chain joins TRBV19 to TRBJ1-5; 8 nucleotides match TRBD1. The CDR3 contains 13 residues. CDR1 is LNHDA, CDR2 SQIVND, per germline (reference sequence). The trim removed 9 bases at V and 2 bases at J, leaving 3 bases unmatched. CDR3: CASSDRGNQPQHF. For the CDR3, the DNA is TGTGCCAGCTCGGACAGGGGCAATCAGCCCCAGCATTTT.

The V and J genes are TRBV15 and TRBJ2-1; 7 bases agree with TRBD1. The germline V gene encodes CDR1 LNHNV and CDR2 YYDKDF (reference sequence). This CDR3 spans 15 amino acids. Trimming removed 2 bases from V and 7 bases from J; junction bases left unmatched: 8. CDR3 coding DNA: TGTGCCACCAGCAGACTGCACAGGGGTGTGAATGAGCAGTTCTTC. Translated, it gives CATSRLHRGVNEQFF.

This chain joins TRBV28 and TRBJ1-4, with 7 positions matching TRBD1. Looked up from germline, CDR1 is MDHEN and CDR2 is SYDVKM. V shed 5 bases and J 8 bases; nucleotides not matched to a gene: 14. The CDR3 contains 16 residues. CDR3 nucleotide sequence: TGTGCCAGCAGTCCCTCAGGCACAGGGGTTAGCGAAAAACTGTTTTTT. Protein: CASSPSGTGVSEKLFF. Drawing the rest from reference TRBV28 and TRBJ1-4, the complete variable domain is DVKVTQSSRYLVKRTGEKVFLECVQDMDHENMFWYRQDPGLGLRLIYFSYDVKMKEKGDIPEGYSVSREKKERFSLILESASTNQTSMYLCASSPSGTGVSEKLFFGSGTQLSVL.

In DNA form, the CDR3 reads TGTGCCAGCAGTGGGGCAGGGGGAAGGGAAAAACTGTTTTTT. It specifies CASSGAGGREKLFF. The V and J genes are TRBV9 and TRBJ1-4, with 7 bases lining up with TRBD1. The CDR3 consists of 14 residues. Unmatched junction bases numbered 9, after V lost 5 bases and J lost 8 bases. Germline-derived CDR1 and CDR2 are SGDLS and YYNGEE.

V gene TRBV27 combines with J gene TRBJ2-7; D might be TRBD2 (7 bases). Trimming pared 6 bases from V and 3 bases from J, leaving 24 bases between. From germline, CDR1 is MNHEY and CDR2 SMNVEV (reference sequence). The CDR3 is made up of 17 amino acids. The CDR3 nucleotides are TGTGCCAGCAGCCGAAGGGGCGGGGGACAAGGAGACTACGAGCAGTACTTC. It yields the protein CASSRRGGGQGDYEQYF.

This clone is a singleton in its sample. This chain links TRBV6-5 with TRBJ2-5; tentative D call: TRBD2 (7 bases). This CDR3 is 13 amino acids long. The germline gives CDR1 MNHEY, CDR2 SVGAGI. Trimming removed 7 bases at V and 6 bases at J, with 15 bases between. CDR3 in DNA: TGTGCCAGCACCGAACGGGGGGCGCAGACCCAGTACTTC. This sequence encodes CASTERGAQTQYF.

The V gene is TRBV10-3, the J gene TRBJ2-7, with 11 bases lining up with TRBD2. CDR3 length: 15 amino acids. CDR1 is ENHRY and CDR2 is SYGVKD in the germline V gene. With V trimmed by 6 bases and J by 0 bases, 4 bases remained unmatched. In nucleotides, the CDR3 is TGTGCCATCAGGGGGACTAGCGGAGGCTCCTACGAGCAGTACTTC. This encodes CAIRGTSGGSYEQYF.

The chain employs TRBV7-2 and TRBJ2-7, with 10 bases lining up with TRBD2. The CDR3 consists of 15 residues. Germline CDR1 reads SGHTA; CDR2 reads FQGNSA. The junction had 2 bases not matched to a gene; V was cut back by 0 bases and J by 3 bases. Written as DNA, the CDR3 is TGTGCCAGCAGCTTAGCTGCTAGCGGGGGCTACGAGCAGTACTTC. Its translation is CASSLAASGGYEQYF. Using reference TRBV7-2 and TRBJ2-7 for the parts outside the CDR3, the full variable domain is GAGVSQSPSNKVTEKGKDVELRCDPISGHTALYWYRQSLGQGLEFLIYFQGNSAPDKSGLPSDRFSAERTGGSVSTLTIQRTQQEDSAVYLCASSLAASGGYEQYFGPGTRLTVT.

V is TRBV27 and J is TRBJ2-7; TRBD2 agrees at 10 bases. The J segment lost 4 bases and the V segment lost 3 bases, leaving 9 bases of the junction unmatched. CDR1 MNHEY and CDR2 SMNVEV come from the germline V gene (reference sequence). This CDR3 has 16 residues. CDR3 DNA: TGTGCCAGCAGTTTTATGGAACTAGCGGGAAAATACGAGCAGTACTTC. Translation gives CASSFMELAGKYEQYF.

V and J are TRBV18 and TRBJ1-1, with D maybe TRBD1 (5 bases). The germline V gene has CDR1 KGHSH and CDR2 LQKENI. The V and J ends lost 2 bases and 0 bases respectively, with 16 bases between them. The CDR3 covers 17 residues. The CDR3 here is CASSPKGQVRMNTEAFF. The CDR3 DNA reads as TGTGCCAGCTCACCAAAGGGGCAGGTCCGGATGAACACTGAAGCTTTCTTT. The full variable domain, rest sourced from reference TRBV18 and TRBJ1-1, is NAGVMQNPRHLVRRRGQEARLRCSPMKGHSHVYWYRQLPEEGLKFMVYLQKENIIDESGMPKERFSAEFPKEGPSILRIQQVVRGDSAAYFCASSPKGQVRMNTEAFFGQGTRLTVV.

The V call is TRBV7-6, the J call TRBJ1-5, with 8 positions matching TRBD1. The germline CDR1 and CDR2 sequences are SGHVS and FNYEAQ. V was pared by 5 bases and J by 5 bases, with 11 bases of the junction left unmatched. The CDR3 has 16 residues. CDR3 coding DNA: TGTGCCAGCAGCCCCGGAGGCAGGGGGCTTTATCAGCCCCAGCATTTT. Its translation is CASSPGGRGLYQPQHF.

This CDR3 is CASSPGLAGVNEQFF. The CDR3, as DNA: TGTGCCAGCAGTCCTGGACTAGCGGGAGTAAATGAGCAGTTCTTC. The rearrangement joins TRBV6-4 to TRBJ2-1, with TRBD2 identical over 13 bases. V lost 5 bases and J lost 7; bases outside the gene matches: 5. The CDR3 is 15 amino acids. Germline CDR1 and CDR2: MRHNA and SNTAGT.

In its sample, this clone was seen a few times. The chain carries TRBV28 and TRBJ2-7, with 10 bases fitting TRBD2. From germline, CDR1 is MDHEN and CDR2 SYDVKM. CDR3 size: 17 residues. Trimming cost V 5 bases and J 1 base; bases outside gene matches: 11. CDR3: CASSPTVTSGVSYEQYF. The DNA for the CDR3 is TGTGCCAGCAGTCCCACAGTAACTAGCGGGGTGTCCTACGAGCAGTACTTC.

This chain links TRBV28 with TRBJ2-2, with 12 bases fitting TRBD2. The CDR3 is 18 residues long. J was trimmed by 5 bases and V by 3 bases; bases with no gene match: 10. Germline CDR1 reads MDHEN; CDR2 reads SYDVKM. The DNA for the CDR3 is TGTGCCAGCAGTTTGCCTAGCGGGAGGGCCAAGGGTACCGGGGAGCTGTTTTTT. Amino acid sequence: CASSLPSGRAKGTGELFF.

The chain couples TRBV5-6 to TRBJ2-7; D remains unclear. The germline CDR1 and CDR2 sequences are SGHDT and YYEEEE. Trimming took off 0 bases at V and 0 bases at J, with 10 bases between the two ends. The CDR3 is 15 amino acids. The CDR3 here is CASSLAAGDSYEQYF. CDR3 bases: TGTGCCAGCAGCTTGGCCGCCGGAGACTCCTACGAGCAGTACTTC.

This chain links TRBV6-5 with TRBJ1-4; no reliable D call. Per the germline V gene, CDR1 is MNHEY and CDR2 is SVGAGI. The CDR3 spans 15 residues. Trimming stripped 7 bases from V and 3 bases from J, with 15 bases between. The CDR3 loop is CASIPRRGSNEKLFF. DNA of the CDR3: TGTGCCAGCATTCCCCGGCGGGGATCTAATGAAAAACTGTTTTTT.

The V gene is TRBV6-5, the J gene TRBJ2-7; 7 nucleotides align to TRBD2. Germline CDR1 and CDR2: MNHEY and SVGAGI. Unmatched junction bases numbered 12, after V lost 8 bases and J lost 2 bases. The CDR3 has 15 residues. The CDR3 sequence is CASGGVGGSPYEQYF. The CDR3 DNA sequence: TGTGCCAGCGGAGGGGTAGGCGGGAGTCCCTACGAGCAGTACTTC.

This clone was seen a few times. The CDR3 coding sequence is TGTGCCAGCAGCTTAGGTACAGGGTTCTATGGCTACACCTTC. Translation gives CASSLGTGFYGYTF. This chain joins TRBV13 and TRBJ1-2; D is perhaps TRBD1 (6 bases). This CDR3 region has 14 residues. The V gene lost 0 bases and the J gene lost 4 bases, with 9 bases spanning the gap. Per germline, CDR1 PRHDT and CDR2 FYEKMQ (reference sequence).

The J gene is TRBJ1-5, the V gene TRBV28; TRBD1 agrees at 10 bases. The junction had 7 bases not matched to a gene; V was cut back by 2 bases and J by 6 bases. Germline-derived CDR1 and CDR2 are MDHEN and SYDVKM. CDR3 length equals 16 residues. The CDR3 DNA reads TGTGCCAGCAGTTTAATAGGACAGGGGGAAGGTCAGCCCCAGCATTTT. Its protein product is CASSLIGQGEGQPQHF.

This clone has just a few counts. This chain joins TRBV10-1 and TRBJ2-7; TRBD2 agrees at 10 bases. CDR3 length: 14 amino acids. Germline V gene sequence: CDR1 WNHNN, CDR2 SYGVQD (reference sequence). The junction had 0 bases not matched to a gene; V was cut back by 2 bases and J by 2 bases. The CDR3: CASSELAGAYEQYF. In DNA, the CDR3 is TGCGCCAGCAGTGAGCTAGCGGGAGCCTACGAGCAGTACTTC.

This clone was observed a few times. V is TRBV5-4 and J is TRBJ1-6; TRBD1 might be the D (5 bases). Germline-derived CDR1 and CDR2 are SGHNT and YYREEE (reference sequence). The CDR3 runs to 14 residues. V lost 0 bases and J lost 7, with 8 bases in between. For the CDR3, the DNA is TGTGCCAGCAGCTTGGACGGGGGGAATTCACCCCTCCACTTT. As protein: CASSLDGGNSPLHF.

This rearrangement joins TRBV7-2 to TRBJ2-1; maybe TRBD2 (6 bases). This CDR3 region has 17 residues. Between the trimmed V and J ends, which lost 5 bases and 0 bases, there was a span of 17 bases. Germline CDR1 reads SGHTA; CDR2 reads FQGNSA. CDR3 region: CASSASRAGHSYNEQFF. The CDR3 DNA reads TGTGCCAGCAGCGCTAGTCGTGCGGGGCACTCCTACAATGAGCAGTTCTTC.

The chain uses TRBV9 and TRBJ1-2, with D unclear. V was shortened by 0 bases and J by 6 bases, with 18 bases between the two germline ends. CDR1 and CDR2 (germline): SGDLS, YYNGEE. This CDR3 contains 16 residues. CDR3 coding DNA: TGTGCCAGCAGCGTAGCTCGTGGTGGGCCGGTCAATGGCTACACCTTC. Protein sequence: CASSVARGGPVNGYTF.

The CDR3 nucleotides are TGTGCCAGCAGTGGCCCCCGGAGGAGTCAAGAGACCCAGTACTTC. Its protein product is CASSGPRRSQETQYF. This chain links TRBV6-4 with TRBJ2-5; a possible D gene is TRBD2 (5 bases). CDR3 size: 15 residues. V lost 4 bases and J 2 bases, leaving 14 bases between the germline ends. CDR1 and CDR2 from the germline V gene are MRHNA and SNTAGT.

About this clone itself: The junction and the germline gene differ at one end; a read error may be behind it. The CDR3 region is CASCLRGAGEKLFF. The CDR3 DNA follows: TGCGCCAGCTGCTTGCGGGGGGCGGGTGAAAAACTGTTTTTT. V usage is TRBV5-1 and J usage is TRBJ1-4, with a weak D call TRBD1 (6 bases). The CDR3 is made up of 14 amino acids. Germline-derived CDR1 and CDR2 are SGHRS and YFSETQ.

The chain carries TRBV28 and TRBJ1-2; D not certain. Trimming shortened V by 6 bases and J by 0 bases, and 14 bases separated the two germline ends. The length of the CDR3 is 15 residues. CDR1 and CDR2 (germline): MDHEN, SYDVKM. The CDR3 protein is CASSPPAIANYGYTF. The CDR3 bases are TGTGCCAGCAGCCCTCCTGCCATAGCTAACTATGGCTACACCTTC.

This rearrangement joins TRBV5-1 to TRBJ1-1, with 8 bases matching TRBD1. This CDR3 region has 15 residues. J lost 0 bases, V lost 0 bases, and 1 base had no gene match. Germline V gene sequence: CDR1 SGHRS, CDR2 YFSETQ. In DNA, the CDR3 is TGCGCCAGCAGCTTGGGACAGGGGATGAACACTGAAGCTTTCTTT. This sequence encodes CASSLGQGMNTEAFF.

This clone has a single count. The chain joins TRBV6-5 to TRBJ1-1; D not resolved. The CDR3 contains 13 residues. The V gene's germline CDR1 is MNHEY and CDR2 SVGAGI. Trimming pared 8 bases from V and 3 bases from J, leaving 13 bases between. CDR3 nucleotides: TGTGCCAGCGGATACGGGAAATACACTGAAGCTTTCTTT. This translates into CASGYGKYTEAFF.

This chain uses TRBV27 with TRBJ2-7; TRBD2 aligns across 11 bases. Germline CDR1 and CDR2: MNHEY and SMNVEV (reference sequence). J was trimmed by 5 bases and V by 6 bases; bases with no gene match: 6. The CDR3 is 14 residues long. The CDR3 nucleotides are TGTGCCAGCAGGGGTCCTAGCGGGAGGAACGAGCAGTACTTC. It is translated as CASRGPSGRNEQYF.